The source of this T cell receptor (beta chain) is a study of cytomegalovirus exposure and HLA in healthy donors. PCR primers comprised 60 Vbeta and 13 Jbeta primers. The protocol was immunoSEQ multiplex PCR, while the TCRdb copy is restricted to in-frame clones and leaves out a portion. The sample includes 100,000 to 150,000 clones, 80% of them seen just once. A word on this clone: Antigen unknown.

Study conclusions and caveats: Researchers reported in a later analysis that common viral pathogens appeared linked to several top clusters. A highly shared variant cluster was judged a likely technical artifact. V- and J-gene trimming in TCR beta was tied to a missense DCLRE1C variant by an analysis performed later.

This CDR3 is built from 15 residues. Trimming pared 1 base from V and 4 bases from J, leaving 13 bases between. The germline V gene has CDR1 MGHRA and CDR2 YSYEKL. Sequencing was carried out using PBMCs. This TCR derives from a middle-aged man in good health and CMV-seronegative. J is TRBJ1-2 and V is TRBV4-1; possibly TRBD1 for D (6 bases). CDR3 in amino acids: CASSQAGRGGYGYTF. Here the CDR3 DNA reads TGCGCCAGCAGCCAAGCGGGCCGAGGGGGCTATGGCTACACCTTC.